These 7 T cell receptor beta chains share one sample of origin, sequenced in a study of blood T cell repertoires in COVID-19. Libraries were prepared by immunoSEQ multiplex PCR; TCRdb keeps only in-frame clonotypes and omits some of them. The data hold roughly 100,000 clones, with roughly 86% observed a single time. The sample taken for sequencing was peripheral blood. All receptors derive from a man aged 35-49 years with active or convalescent COVID-19.

This clone was found once. The chain employs TRBV7-2 and TRBJ2-2; 7 bases match TRBD2. The CDR3 has 15 residues. Germline trimming cut 1 base from V and 5 bases from J; bases unmatched to any gene: 4. The germline V gene has CDR1 SGHTA and CDR2 FQGNSA. CDR3 sequence: CASSLGLAETGELFF. The CDR3 bases are TGTGCCAGCAGCTTAGGGCTAGCGGAGACCGGGGAGCTGTTTTTT.

The chain joins TRBV5-1 to TRBJ2-3; D is possibly TRBD2 (5 bases). Trimming took 1 base from V and 3 from J, leaving 9 bases between them. This CDR3 contains 14 residues. CDR1 is SGHRS and CDR2 is YFSETQ in the germline V gene. CDR3 in DNA: TGCGCCAGCAGCTTGTCCGGGGTAACAGATACGCAGTATTTT. It yields the protein CASSLSGVTDTQYF.

CDR3 loop: CASTPRGGMGNEQYF. CDR3 DNA: TGTGCCAGCACGCCAAGGGGGGGGATGGGGAACGAGCAGTACTTC. The chain employs TRBV6-5 and TRBJ2-7; tentative D call: TRBD2 (7 bases). V dropped 7 bases and J dropped 5 bases, with 21 bases sitting between them. CDR1 is MNHEY and CDR2 is SVGAGI in the germline V gene. This CDR3 spans 15 amino acids.

The chain combines TRBV15 with TRBJ2-1, with D maybe TRBD2 (6 bases). Germline loops: CDR1 LNHNV, CDR2 YYDKDF (reference sequence). The CDR3 is 17 residues long. Trimming stripped 0 bases from V and 6 bases from J, with 18 bases between. The CDR3 loop reads CATSRDQDSAGRNEQFF. In DNA form, the CDR3 reads TGTGCCACCAGCAGAGATCAGGACTCAGCGGGTCGCAATGAGCAGTTCTTC.

This chain links TRBV7-2 with TRBJ1-3; D gene unclear. V was pared by 5 bases and J by 0 bases, with 11 bases between. In germline, CDR1 is SGHTA, CDR2 FQGNSA. There are 15 residues in the CDR3. CDR3 DNA: TGTGCCAGCAGCGTTCAGGCCTACTCTGGAAACACCATATATTTT. It yields the protein CASSVQAYSGNTIYF.

The DNA for the CDR3 is TGTGCCAGCAGCTTGGCTGCGGGACTAGCCTATGAGCAGTTCTTC. Encoded protein: CASSLAAGLAYEQFF. V gene TRBV5-4 combines with J gene TRBJ2-1; 9 bases fit TRBD2. V shed 0 bases and J 8 bases; nucleotides not matched to a gene: 6. The germline V gene has CDR1 SGHNT and CDR2 YYREEE (reference sequence). The length of the CDR3 is 15 residues.

The chain joins TRBV6-1 to TRBJ1-1; D possibly corresponds to TRBD1 (5 bases). This CDR3 spans 15 amino acids. Between the trimmed V and J ends, which lost 2 bases and 4 bases, there was a span of 14 bases. Germline V gene sequence: CDR1 MNHNS, CDR2 SASEGT. CDR3 sequence: CASSESGGPLTEAFF. For the CDR3, the DNA is TGTGCCAGCAGTGAAAGCGGGGGACCCCTCACTGAAGCTTTCTTT.